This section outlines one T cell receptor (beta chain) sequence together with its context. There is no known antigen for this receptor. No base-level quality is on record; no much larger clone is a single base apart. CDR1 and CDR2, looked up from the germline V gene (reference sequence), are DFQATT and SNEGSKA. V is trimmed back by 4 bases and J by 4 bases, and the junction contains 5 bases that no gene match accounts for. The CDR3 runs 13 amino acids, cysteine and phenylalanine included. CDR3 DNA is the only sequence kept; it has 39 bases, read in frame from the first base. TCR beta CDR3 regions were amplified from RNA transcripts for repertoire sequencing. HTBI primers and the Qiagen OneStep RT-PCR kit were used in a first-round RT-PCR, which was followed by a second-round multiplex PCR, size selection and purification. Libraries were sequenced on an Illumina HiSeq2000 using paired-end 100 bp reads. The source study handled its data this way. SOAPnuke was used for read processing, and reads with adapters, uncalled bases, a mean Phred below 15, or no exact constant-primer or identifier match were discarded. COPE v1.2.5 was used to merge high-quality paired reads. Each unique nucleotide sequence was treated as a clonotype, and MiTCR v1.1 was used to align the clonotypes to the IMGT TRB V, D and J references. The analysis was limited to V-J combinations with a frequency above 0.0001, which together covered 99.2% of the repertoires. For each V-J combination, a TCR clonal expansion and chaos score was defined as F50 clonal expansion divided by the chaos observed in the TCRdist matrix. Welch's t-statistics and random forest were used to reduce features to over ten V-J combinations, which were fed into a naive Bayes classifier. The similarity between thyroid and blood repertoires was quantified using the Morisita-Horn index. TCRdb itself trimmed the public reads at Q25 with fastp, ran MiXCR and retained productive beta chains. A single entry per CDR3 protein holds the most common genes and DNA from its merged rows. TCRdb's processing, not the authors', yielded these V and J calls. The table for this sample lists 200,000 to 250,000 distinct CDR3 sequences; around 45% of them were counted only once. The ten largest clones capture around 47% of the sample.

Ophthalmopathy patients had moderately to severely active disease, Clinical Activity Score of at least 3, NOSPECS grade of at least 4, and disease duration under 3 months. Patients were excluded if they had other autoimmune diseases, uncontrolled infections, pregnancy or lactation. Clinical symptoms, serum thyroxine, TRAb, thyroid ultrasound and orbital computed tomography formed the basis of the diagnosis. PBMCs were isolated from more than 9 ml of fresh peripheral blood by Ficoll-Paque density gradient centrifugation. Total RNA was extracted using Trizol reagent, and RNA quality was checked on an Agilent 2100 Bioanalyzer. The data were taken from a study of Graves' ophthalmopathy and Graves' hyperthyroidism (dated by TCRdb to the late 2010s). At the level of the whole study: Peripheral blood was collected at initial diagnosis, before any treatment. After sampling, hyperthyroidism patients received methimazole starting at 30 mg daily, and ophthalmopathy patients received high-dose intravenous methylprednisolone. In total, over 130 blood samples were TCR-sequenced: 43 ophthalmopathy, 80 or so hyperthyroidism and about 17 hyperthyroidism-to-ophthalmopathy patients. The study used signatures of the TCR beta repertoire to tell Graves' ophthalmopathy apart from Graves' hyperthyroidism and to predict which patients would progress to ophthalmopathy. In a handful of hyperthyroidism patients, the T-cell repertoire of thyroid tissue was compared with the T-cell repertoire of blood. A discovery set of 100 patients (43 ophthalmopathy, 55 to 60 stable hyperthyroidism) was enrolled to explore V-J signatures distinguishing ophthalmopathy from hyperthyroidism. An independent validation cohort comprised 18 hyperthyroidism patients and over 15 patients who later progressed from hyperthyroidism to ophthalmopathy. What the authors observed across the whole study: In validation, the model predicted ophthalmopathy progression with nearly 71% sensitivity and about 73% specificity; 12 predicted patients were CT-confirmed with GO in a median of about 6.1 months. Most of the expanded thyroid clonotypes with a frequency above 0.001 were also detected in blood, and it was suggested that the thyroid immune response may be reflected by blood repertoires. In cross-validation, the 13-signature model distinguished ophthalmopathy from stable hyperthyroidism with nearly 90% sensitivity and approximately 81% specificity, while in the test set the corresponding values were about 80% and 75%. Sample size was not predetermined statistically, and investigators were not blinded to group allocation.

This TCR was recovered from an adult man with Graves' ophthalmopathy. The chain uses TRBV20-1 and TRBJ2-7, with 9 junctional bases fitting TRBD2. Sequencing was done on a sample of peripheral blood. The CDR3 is CSAISGGRYEQYF. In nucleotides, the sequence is TGCAGTGCTATTAGCGGGGGCCGGTACGAGCAGTACTTC.